Each of the 29 T cell receptor beta chains below was sequenced from the same sample in a study of early T cells in non-severe SARS-CoV-2 infection. MiXCR was run by TCRdb on the 5' RACE reads, yielding one entry per CDR3 protein. The sample contains tens of thousands of distinct CDR3 sequences, 5.8% of which appear only once. Sequencing used whole blood. All receptors derive from an adult who was a healthcare worker with PCR-confirmed SARS-CoV-2 infection or an uninfected control (not recorded which).

Many counts were recorded for this clonotype. V and J are TRBV6-6 and TRBJ1-1; tentatively, D is TRBD1 (5 bases). The CDR3 consists of 14 residues. V was pared by 6 bases and J by 3 bases, with 14 bases between. From germline, CDR1 is MNHNY and CDR2 SVGAGI (reference sequence). The CDR3, as DNA: TGTGCCAGCAGGCTCCTCGGGGGATACACTGAAGCTTTCTTT. Protein sequence: CASRLLGGYTEAFF.

This chain links TRBV13 with TRBJ2-3, with D perhaps matching TRBD2 (6 bases). The CDR3 length is 16 residues. The germline gives CDR1 PRHDT, CDR2 FYEKMQ (reference sequence). The V end was cut by 5 bases, the J end by 3 bases, with 18 bases between. The CDR3 reads CASSRRTGVATDTQYF. The CDR3, as DNA: TGTGCCAGCAGCCGGCGAACGGGAGTTGCGACAGATACGCAGTATTTT.

By its share, this clonotype is medium-sized (0.01 to 0.1%). The chain is built from TRBV29-1 and TRBJ2-5, with D hard to call. Per the germline V gene, CDR1 is SQVTM and CDR2 is ANQGSEA. This CDR3 has 13 residues. Trimming left V 2 bases short and J 5 bases short, with 12 bases between. The CDR3 sequence is CSVEISPGETQYF. In DNA form, the CDR3 reads TGCAGCGTTGAAATTTCTCCCGGGGAGACCCAGTACTTC.

Many counts were recorded for this clonotype. The chain uses TRBV28 and TRBJ2-7, with TRBD2 matching over 9 bases. This CDR3 spans 16 amino acids. CDR1 is MDHEN and CDR2 is SYDVKM in the germline V gene. Trimming cost V 6 bases and J 3 bases; bases outside gene matches: 12. The CDR3 coding sequence is TGTGCCAGCAGCTCCTACTCCGGGACTAGCAGCTACGAGCAGTACTTC. Encoded protein: CASSSYSGTSSYEQYF.

The genes are TRBV29-1 and TRBJ2-6, with D uncertain. V was clipped by 6 bases and J by 1 base, with 10 bases between them. The CDR3 has 14 residues. Germline V gene lookup returns CDR1 SQVTM and CDR2 ANQGSEA. Here the CDR3 DNA reads TGCAGCGTGGCTGTTAGTTCTGGGGCCAACGTCCTGACTTTC. This sequence encodes CSVAVSSGANVLTF.

This clonotype was seen a few times. CDR3 nucleotide sequence: TGCGCCAGCAGCCAAGAAGTACTAGTCGTGAATGAGCAGTTCTTC. It codes for CASSQEVLVVNEQFF. The chain couples TRBV4-3 to TRBJ2-1, with D tentatively TRBD2 (5 bases). The CDR3 runs 15 residues. Trimming removed 0 bases from V and 7 bases from J, with 13 bases in between. The V gene's germline CDR1 is LGHNA and CDR2 YSLEER.

As for this clonotype: Given a much more abundant clone one base away, this may be a read error. This rearrangement joins TRBV20-1 to TRBJ2-3; a possible D gene is TRBD2 (5 bases). V gave up 6 bases and J gave up 10 bases, with 23 bases separating them. Germline loops: CDR1 DFQATT, CDR2 SNEGSKA (reference sequence). This CDR3 is built from 14 residues. The chain's CDR3 is CSAYSGGSRGSQYF. Here the CDR3 DNA reads TGCAGTGCCTATTCCGGAGGTTCACGGGGTTCGCAGTATTTT.

In this sample, this clonotype turned up many times. This chain connects TRBV19 to TRBJ2-3; unclear D gene. V lost 6 bases and J lost 5, with 9 bases in between. Germline-derived CDR1 and CDR2 are LNHDA and SQIVND (reference sequence). The CDR3 covers 12 residues. The CDR3 sequence is CASRLSGDTQYF. The DNA of the CDR3 is TGTGCCAGTAGACTTTCAGGAGATACGCAGTATTTT.

This clonotype was observed a few times. V and J are TRBV20-1 and TRBJ2-7; maybe TRBD2 (5 bases). CDR1 is DFQATT, CDR2 SNEGSKA, per germline (reference sequence). V was clipped by 2 bases and J by 12 bases, with 14 bases between them. This CDR3 comprises 11 residues. CDR3 protein: CSARNGPGLYF. CDR3 DNA: TGCAGTGCTAGAAACGGCCCGGGGTTGTACTTC.

This clonotype appeared many times. V gene TRBV12-3 or TRBV12-4 combines with J gene TRBJ1-1; maybe TRBD1 (6 bases). CDR3 length: 13 amino acids. V dropped 5 bases and J dropped 1 base, with 8 bases sitting between them. The CDR3 DNA follows: TGTGCCAGCAGTCGGGGACAGAACACTGAAGCTTTCTTT. This gives the protein CASSRGQNTEAFF.

This clonotype was counted many times. The chain combines TRBV20-1 with TRBJ2-6; D is possibly TRBD2 (6 bases). The V gene's germline CDR1 is DFQATT and CDR2 SNEGSKA (reference sequence). Between the trimmed V and J ends, which lost 5 bases and 0 bases, there was a span of 11 bases. The CDR3 consists of 15 residues. The DNA for the CDR3 is TGCAGTGCTTGGGCGGGGAGCTCTGGGGCCAACGTCCTGACTTTC. Translated, it gives CSAWAGSSGANVLTF.

This clonotype was recorded a few times. The chain links TRBV20-1 to TRBJ2-7; tentatively, D is TRBD1 or TRBD2 (5 bases each). Germline CDR1 is DFQATT and CDR2 is SNEGSKA (reference sequence). Trimming shortened V by 3 bases and J by 0 bases, and 18 bases separated the two germline ends. The CDR3 contains 16 residues. CDR3 coding DNA: TGCAGTGCTAGTGGACTCGACCGGGGCCTCTCCTACGAGCAGTACTTC. As protein: CSASGLDRGLSYEQYF.

This clonotype was counted many times. This CDR3 reads CSVEGTDTQYF. The CDR3 DNA reads as TGCAGCGTTGAGGGGACAGATACGCAGTATTTT. The chain uses TRBV29-1 and TRBJ2-3; D uncertain. The germline V gene encodes CDR1 SQVTM and CDR2 ANQGSEA. The CDR3 length is 11 residues. V lost 3 bases to trimming and J lost 3 bases, with 4 bases between them.

As regards this clonotype: Germline and junction disagree at one end, which may indicate a read error. The chain combines TRBV7-9 with TRBJ2-3; D is possibly TRBD1 (6 bases). Germline V gene sequence: CDR1 SEHNR, CDR2 FQNEAQ (reference sequence). This CDR3 contains 13 residues. Here the CDR3 DNA reads TGTGCCGGCAGTTGGGGGCTCACAGATACGCAGTATTTT. This translates into CAGSWGLTDTQYF. The variable domain in full, with the rest retrieved from reference TRBV7-9 and TRBJ2-3, is DTGVSQNPRHKITKRGQNVTFRCDPISEHNRLYWYRQTLGQGPEFLTYFQNEAQLEKSRLLSDRFSAERPKGSFSTLEIQRTEQGDSAMYLCAGSWGLTDTQYFGPGTRLTVL.

This clonotype was found many times. The gene calls are TRBV12-3 or TRBV12-4 and TRBJ1-2; D gene unclear. The ends were cut back, 5 bases at V and 4 bases at J, with 17 bases in the middle. There are 15 residues in the CDR3. CDR3 coding DNA: TGTGCCAGCAGTCTGACCGGACTTTCCACCTATGGCTACACCTTC. Translation: CASSLTGLSTYGYTF.

With respect to this clonotype: A much larger clone sits a single nucleotide away, making a read error possible. V gene TRBV4-1 combines with J gene TRBJ2-1; D might be TRBD2 (5 bases). V gave up 6 bases and J gave up 2 bases, with 14 bases separating them. Looked up from germline, CDR1 is MGHRA and CDR2 is YSYEKL. This CDR3 has 15 residues. This chain's CDR3 is CASRPQGAAYNEQFF. The CDR3 region has the DNA TGCGCCAGCAGACCACAAGGAGCGGCCTACAATGAGCAGTTCTTC.

In its sample, this clonotype was seen many times. The chain joins TRBV7-2 to TRBJ2-7; 8 nucleotides align to TRBD1. The CDR3 covers 15 residues. From germline, CDR1 is SGHTA and CDR2 FQGNSA. J was trimmed by 0 bases and V by 1 base; bases with no gene match: 2. The CDR3 spells CASSLGQGSSYEQYF. For the CDR3, the DNA is TGTGCCAGCAGCTTAGGACAGGGGAGCTCCTACGAGCAGTACTTC.

This clonotype was seen a few times. The V and J genes are TRBV6-2 or TRBV6-3 and TRBJ1-5; D possibly corresponds to TRBD1 (6 bases). The CDR3 has 16 amino acids. Trimming took 5 bases from V and 4 from J, leaving 18 bases between them. Germline V gene sequence: CDR1 MNHEY, CDR2 SVGEGT. In DNA, the CDR3 is TGTGCCAGCAGTGCCGACTACAGGGCGACGAATCAGCCCCAGCATTTT. Encoded protein: CASSADYRATNQPQHF.

Ten or more counts support this clonotype. The chain joins TRBV29-1 to TRBJ2-2; a possible D gene is TRBD1 (5 bases). Germline V gene lookup returns CDR1 SQVTM and CDR2 ANQGSEA. The length of the CDR3 is 14 residues. Trimming took off 3 bases at V and 1 base at J, with 9 bases between the two ends. As DNA, the CDR3 is TGCAGCGTTGACCCCAGGGTGAACACCGGGGAGCTGTTTTTT. Protein sequence: CSVDPRVNTGELFF.

This clonotype is labeled medium-sized (0.01 to 0.1%). V usage is TRBV11-2 and J usage is TRBJ2-7; the D is unclear. Germline CDR1 SGHAT, CDR2 FQNNGV. The V gene lost 0 bases and the J gene lost 1 base, with 7 bases spanning the gap. The CDR3 is made up of 14 amino acids. The CDR3 DNA reads TGTGCCAGCAGCTTAGACTCAGGATCCTACGAGCAGTACTTC. This encodes CASSLDSGSYEQYF.

This clonotype was seen at least ten times. This chain connects TRBV7-2 to TRBJ1-4, with D tentatively TRBD1 (6 bases). Between the trimmed V and J ends, which lost 7 bases and 7 bases, there was a span of 16 bases. The CDR3 length is 14 residues. In germline, CDR1 is SGHTA, CDR2 FQGNSA. CDR3 sequence: CASTPDSASEKLFF. CDR3 sequence (DNA): TGTGCCAGCACCCCGGACAGTGCGTCTGAAAAACTGTTTTTT.

This clonotype was detected ten times or more. The V gene is TRBV27, the J gene TRBJ2-2; tentatively, D is TRBD1 or TRBD2 (5 bases each). V lost 3 bases, J lost 5 bases, and 7 bases lay in between. Germline values: CDR1 MNHEY, CDR2 SMNVEV (reference sequence). CDR3 size: 13 residues. The CDR3 nucleotides read TGTGCCAGCAGTTTGTGGGGGACCGGGGAGCTGTTTTTT. Residues: CASSLWGTGELFF.

This clonotype was observed at least ten times. V gene TRBV7-2 combines with J gene TRBJ2-3, with 11 bases fitting TRBD2. CDR3 length equals 19 residues. The junction had 11 bases not matched to a gene; V was cut back by 3 bases and J by 0 bases. Germline CDR1 reads SGHTA; CDR2 reads FQGNSA. The DNA for the CDR3 is TGTGCCAGCAGCTTTTGGGCTAGCGGGGGGAAAAAAAGCACAGATACGCAGTATTTT. This translates into CASSFWASGGKKSTDTQYF.

There are many counts of this clonotype. This sequence joins TRBV7-3 and TRBJ2-3, with TRBD2 matching over 11 bases. Germline CDR1 and CDR2: SGHTA and FQGTGA. V was pared by 0 bases and J by 1 base, with 12 bases of the junction left unmatched. The CDR3 spans 20 residues. The CDR3 region has the DNA TGTGCCAGCAGCTTAACCCCTCTAGCGGGGGGTTCCGCTGGCACAGATACGCAGTATTTT. This codes for CASSLTPLAGGSAGTDTQYF.

This clonotype was detected many times. The chain recombines TRBV12-3 or TRBV12-4 with TRBJ1-2; 8 nucleotides agree with TRBD1. The ends lost 6 bases at V and 8 bases at J; junction bases unmatched: 11. CDR3 size: 14 residues. DNA of the CDR3: TGTGCCAGCAGCACCAGTGCGGGGACAGGAGGCTACACCTTC. Translation gives CASSTSAGTGGYTF.

The sample holds many counts of this clonotype. The chain uses TRBV10-3 and TRBJ2-1; TRBD2 matches at 10 bases. V gave up 8 bases and J gave up 10 bases; unmatched junction bases: 8. Germline V gene data show CDR1 as ENHRY and CDR2 as SYGVKD. This CDR3 has 13 residues. Written as DNA, the CDR3 is TGTGCCATCGTTAGACTAGCGGGTGGGGAGCAGTTCTTC. This translates into CAIVRLAGGEQFF.

This clonotype was detected ten times or more. The J gene is TRBJ2-7, the V gene TRBV29-1; D is unclear. The germline V gene encodes CDR1 SQVTM and CDR2 ANQGSEA. V lost 4 bases to trimming and J lost 2 bases, with 3 bases between them. There are 10 residues in the CDR3. CDR3: CSVGTYEQYF. DNA of the CDR3: TGCAGCGTTGGGACCTACGAGCAGTACTTC.

The sample holds many counts of this clonotype. The chain joins TRBV30 to TRBJ1-1; unclear D gene. Germline-derived CDR1 and CDR2 are GTSNPN and SVGIG (reference sequence). The CDR3 totals 13 residues. Trimming shortened V by 1 base and J by 2 bases, and 8 bases separated the two germline ends. CDR3 sequence reads: CAWSDSPNTEAFF. In DNA, the CDR3 is TGTGCCTGGAGTGACAGTCCAAACACTGAAGCTTTCTTT.

This clonotype has only a few counts. The chain is built from TRBV30 and TRBJ2-1, with 9 positions matching TRBD2. The CDR3 is 17 residues long. Per the germline V gene, CDR1 is GTSNPN and CDR2 is SVGIG (reference sequence). The junction had 8 bases not matched to a gene; V was cut back by 0 bases and J by 2 bases. CDR3 in DNA: TGTGCCTGGAGTGTACTCAGCGGGAGGCCCACCTACAATGAGCAGTTCTTC. It encodes CAWSVLSGRPTYNEQFF. The full variable domain, rest sourced from reference TRBV30 and TRBJ2-1, is SQTIHQWPATLVQPVGSPLSLECTVEGTSNPNLYWYRQAAGRGLQLLFYSVGIGQISSEVPQNLSASRPQDRQFILSSKKLLLSDSGFYLCAWSVLSGRPTYNEQFFGPGTRLTVL.